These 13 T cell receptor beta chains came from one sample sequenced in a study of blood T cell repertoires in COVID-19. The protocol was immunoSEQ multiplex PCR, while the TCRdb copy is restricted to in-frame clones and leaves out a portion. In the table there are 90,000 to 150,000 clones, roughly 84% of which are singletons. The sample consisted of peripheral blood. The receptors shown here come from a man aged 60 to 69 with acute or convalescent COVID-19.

CDR3: CASSYRQDNSPLHF. CDR3 coding DNA: TGTGCCAGCAGTTATCGACAGGATAATTCACCCCTCCACTTT. This sequence joins TRBV6-5 and TRBJ1-6; D is possibly TRBD1 (6 bases). The CDR3 consists of 14 residues. Trimming removed 3 bases at V and 5 bases at J, with 8 bases between. The germline V gene encodes CDR1 MNHEY and CDR2 SVGAGI.

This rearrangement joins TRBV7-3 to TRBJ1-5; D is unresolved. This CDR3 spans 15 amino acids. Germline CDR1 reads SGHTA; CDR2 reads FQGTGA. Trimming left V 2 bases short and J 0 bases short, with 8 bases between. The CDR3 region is CASSLGPYSNQPQHF. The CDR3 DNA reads TGTGCCAGCAGCTTAGGTCCCTATAGCAATCAGCCCCAGCATTTT.

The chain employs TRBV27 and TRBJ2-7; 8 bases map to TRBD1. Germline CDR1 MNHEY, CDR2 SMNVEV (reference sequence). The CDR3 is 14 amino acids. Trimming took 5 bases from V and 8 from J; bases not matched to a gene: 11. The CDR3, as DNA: TGTGCCAGCAGTCCTCGGACAGGGCAATTCAAGCAGTACTTC. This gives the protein CASSPRTGQFKQYF.

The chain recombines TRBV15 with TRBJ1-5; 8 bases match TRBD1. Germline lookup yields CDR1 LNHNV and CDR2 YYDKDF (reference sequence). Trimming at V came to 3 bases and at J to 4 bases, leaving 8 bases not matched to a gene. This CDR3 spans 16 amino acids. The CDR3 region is CATSRDQGARNQPQHF. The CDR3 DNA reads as TGTGCCACCAGCAGGGACCAGGGGGCGAGGAATCAGCCCCAGCATTTT.

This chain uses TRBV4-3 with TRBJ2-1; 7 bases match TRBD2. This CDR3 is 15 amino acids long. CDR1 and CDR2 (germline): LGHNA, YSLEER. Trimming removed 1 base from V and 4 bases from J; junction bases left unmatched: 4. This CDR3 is CASSQALAEYNEQFF. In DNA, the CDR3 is TGCGCCAGCAGCCAAGCCCTAGCGGAATACAATGAGCAGTTCTTC.

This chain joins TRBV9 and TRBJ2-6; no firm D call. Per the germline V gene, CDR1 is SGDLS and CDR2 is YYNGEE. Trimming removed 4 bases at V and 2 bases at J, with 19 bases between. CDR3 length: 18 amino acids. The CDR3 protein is CASSPRLIPTTGANVLTF. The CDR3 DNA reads TGTGCCAGCAGCCCCCGTTTAATCCCAACAACTGGGGCCAACGTCCTGACTTTC. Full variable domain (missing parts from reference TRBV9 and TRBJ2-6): DSGVTQTPKHLITATGQRVTLRCSPRSGDLSVYWYQQSLDQGLQFLIQYYNGEERAKGNILERFSAQQFPDLHSELNLSSLELGDSALYFCASSPRLIPTTGANVLTFGAGSRLTVL.

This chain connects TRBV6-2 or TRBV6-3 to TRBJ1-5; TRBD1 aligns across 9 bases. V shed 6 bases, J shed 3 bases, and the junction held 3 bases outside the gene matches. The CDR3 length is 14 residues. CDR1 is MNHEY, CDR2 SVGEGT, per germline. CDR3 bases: TGTGCCAGCAGCTGGGACAGGGTCAATCAGCCCCAGCATTTT. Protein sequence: CASSWDRVNQPQHF.

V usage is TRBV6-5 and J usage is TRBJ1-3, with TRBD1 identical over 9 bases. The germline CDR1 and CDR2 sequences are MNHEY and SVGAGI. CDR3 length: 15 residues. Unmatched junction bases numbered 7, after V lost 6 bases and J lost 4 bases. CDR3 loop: CASRRDRDTGNTIYF. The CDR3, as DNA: TGTGCCAGCAGGAGGGACAGGGATACCGGAAACACCATATATTTT.

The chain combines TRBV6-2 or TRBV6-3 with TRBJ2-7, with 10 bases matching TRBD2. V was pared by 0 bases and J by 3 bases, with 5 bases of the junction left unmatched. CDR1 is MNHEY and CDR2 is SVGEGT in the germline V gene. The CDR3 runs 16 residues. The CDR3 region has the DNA TGTGCCAGCAGTTACTCGAAGGCTAGCGGGAGCTACGAGCAGTACTTC. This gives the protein CASSYSKASGSYEQYF.

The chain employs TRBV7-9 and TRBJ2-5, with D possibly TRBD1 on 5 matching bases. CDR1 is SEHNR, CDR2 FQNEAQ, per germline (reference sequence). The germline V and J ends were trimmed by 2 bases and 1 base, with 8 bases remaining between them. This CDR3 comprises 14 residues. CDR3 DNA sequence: TGTGCCAGCAGCTTATTGACAGCCCAAGAGACCCAGTACTTC. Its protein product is CASSLLTAQETQYF.

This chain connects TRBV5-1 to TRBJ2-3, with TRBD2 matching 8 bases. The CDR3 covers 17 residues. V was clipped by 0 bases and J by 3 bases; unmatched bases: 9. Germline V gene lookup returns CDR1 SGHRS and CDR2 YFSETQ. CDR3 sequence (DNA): TGCGCCAGCAGCTTGGCTAGCGGGTCCCTGAGGACAGATACGCAGTATTTT. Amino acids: CASSLASGSLRTDTQYF.

The CDR3 protein is CAIRGDPVTEAFF. CDR3 nucleotide sequence: TGTGCCATCAGAGGGGATCCGGTCACTGAAGCTTTCTTT. The rearrangement joins TRBV10-3 to TRBJ1-1; maybe TRBD1 (5 bases). Germline V gives CDR1 ENHRY, CDR2 SYGVKD. The CDR3 has 13 residues. V gave up 6 bases and J gave up 4 bases, with 12 bases separating them.

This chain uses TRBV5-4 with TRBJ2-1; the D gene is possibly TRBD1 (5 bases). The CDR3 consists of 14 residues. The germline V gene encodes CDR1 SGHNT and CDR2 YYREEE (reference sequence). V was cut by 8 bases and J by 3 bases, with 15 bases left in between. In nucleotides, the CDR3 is TGTGCCAGTAAAGGACACTCTAACTACAATGAGCAGTTCTTC. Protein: CASKGHSNYNEQFF.